The entry below gives a single TCR beta chain sequence along with its context. This receptor's antigen is unknown. The record has no base qualities; no much larger clone is one base away. This CDR3 is also generated by other DNA sequences in the sample. The sample belongs to a study of shared clonotypes between healthy human individuals (TCRdb year 2020). Turning to the overall study: A few men and a couple of women, aged 18 to 49 years, made up the cohort. For each donor, CD4 naive and CD4 memory were each run on three plates, CD8 naive on two plates, and CD8 memory on one plate. To estimate repertoire size and how much clonotypes are shared between individuals, the study performed deep sequencing of blood TCR repertoires from about 5 healthy adults. To increase sequencing depth and limit assay-specific biases, TCR repertoire library preparation and sequencing were carried out by different laboratories using diverse techniques. Leukapheresis yielded between about 0.94 and 9.5 billion PBMCs per donor. What the work shows at the level of the full study, not this receptor alone: When a handful of donors were compared, the shared fraction of clonotypes was 5% to 6.5% for naive CD4, over 3% for naive CD8, 2% to 2.5% for memory CD4, and roughly 0.43% for memory CD8. Even with the large sequencing depth, rarefaction of the sorted-subset datasets indicated that sequencing was incomplete. Sampling was restricted to blood, and TCR repertoires in tissue are likely to differ from TCR repertoires in blood. Because the study included a small number of donors, the genetic and exposure-history diversity represented was limited. Based on pairwise subsampling, the degree of clonotype sharing among donors was expected to be affected by sequencing depth. Naive subsets generally had larger estimated clonotype richness than memory subsets did. Compared with non-shared clonotypes, clonotypes shared by all four sorted-subset donors had higher generation probabilities.

V lost 4 bases and J lost 4 bases, and the count of bases not matched to a germline gene is 4. Reading from cysteine to phenylalanine, the CDR3 counts 14 amino acids. CDR3 DNA is the only sequence kept; it has 42 bases, read in frame from the first base. According to the germline V gene (reference sequence), CDR1 reads SEHNR and CDR2 reads FQNEAQ. CD8 naive samples were obtained by positive selection for CCR7 among CD45RO-negative cells, yielding a CD45RA+CCR7+ population from which TemRA cells were excluded. The donors were healthy, HIV-negative adults with no recently reported acute infections or vaccinations. All donors were Caucasian adults living in Nashville, Tennessee, USA. Blood was collected by leukapheresis, and PBMCs were isolated by Ficoll-Histopaque density gradient centrifugation and then cryopreserved in liquid nitrogen vapor phase. Purity and quantity of every magnetically sorted T cell population were checked by analytical flow cytometry. Genomic DNA was isolated from each sorted fraction and quantified by UV absorbance on a Nanodrop 2000c.

TCR CDR3 regions were amplified from genomic DNA by multiplex PCR using the deep immunoSEQ assay. For each cell subset, the extracted genomic DNA was distributed evenly across all wells of several immunoSEQ 96-well plates, and each plate served as one replicate. For sorted subsets, each replicate PCR was loaded with about 0.2 ug genomic DNA, equivalent to approximately 33,000 T cell genomes. The purified libraries were quantified using a Qubit 3.0 fluorometer, sized with a Bioanalyzer 2100, and then quantified again using the KAPA Library Quantification kit. Every immunoSEQ 96-well plate was sequenced on a dedicated single-read 150-cycle Illumina NextSeq 550 flow cell. In the original analysis: Because only junctional sequences without quality scores were contained in the immunoSEQ output, filtering matching that applied to full-length reads could not be performed. Sequences were annotated with PyIR, a Python wrapper for IgBLAST v1.9, using IMGT germline references to assign V/J genes and CDR3. Reads were filtered out if the reads had weak V/J assignments (E-value above 1e-6), no CDR3, stop codons, out-of-frame junctions, or ambiguous translated residues. V3J clonotypes were defined as sequences sharing an identical inferred V gene, J gene, and CDR3 amino acid sequence. The percentage overlap between two repertoires was calculated by dividing the number of shared unique clonotypes by the size of the smaller repertoire. RTK rarefaction, the Chao1 estimator, and Recon v2.1 estimates of unobserved clonotypes were used to assess repertoire richness. OLGA was used to compute generation probabilities for all TCRbeta clonotypes that the gDNA method yielded from four donors. TCRdb mirrors the immuneACCESS table, restricted to in-frame sequences. Some clones are absent from its copies; in checked studies, under half trace to an unresolved V gene, and the reason for the others is unknown. That table gives V, J and clone size, and the DNA gave D and trimming. A total of under 2,000,000 clones appear in this sample, about 95% of them only once. Of the sample, around 1% is held by the ten largest clones.

What was sequenced was naive CD8+ T cells sorted from blood. Read against the paper, the sample's cell subset or site label means: CD45RA+CCR7+. The sequence was obtained from a man aged 18 to 30 in good health. This receptor chain uses TRBV7-9 and TRBJ1-5, with TRBD1 identical over 7 junction bases. This receptor has the CDR3 CASSSRDSNQPQHF. The DNA reads TGTGCCAGCAGCTCCCGGGACAGTAATCAGCCCCAGCATTTT.